Presented here are 14 T cell receptor beta chains from one specimen sequenced in a study of beta chain features in type 1 diabetes. All of the isolated RNA was reverse transcribed, so expressed TCRB transcripts were sequenced. Repertoires were generated with immunoSEQ multiplex PCR, while TCRdb's copy carries only in-frame clones and drops some. Among 150,000 to 180,000 clones, about 8.5% were seen once, and the ten largest hold 0.55% to 0.65%. Sequences were obtained from central memory CD4+ T cells from blood. These receptors came from a man aged 18 to 30 in good health.

The CDR3: CASSMVAGSQGQETQYF. As DNA, the CDR3 is TGTGCCAGCAGCATGGTAGCGGGAAGCCAGGGGCAAGAGACCCAGTACTTC. V and J are TRBV4-2 and TRBJ2-5; 8 nucleotides agree with TRBD2. CDR3 length equals 17 residues. Germline V gives CDR1 LGHNA, CDR2 YNFKEQ. V shed 5 bases and J 2 bases; nucleotides not matched to a gene: 13.

This clone has just a few counts. The V call is TRBV5-1, the J call TRBJ2-3, with TRBD1 matching 9 bases. The CDR3 runs to 16 residues. Germline CDR1 and CDR2: SGHRS and YFSETQ. Germline trimming cut 4 bases from V and 4 bases from J; bases unmatched to any gene: 10. The CDR3 sequence: CASSLSSTGGADTQYF. The CDR3 DNA reads as TGCGCCAGCAGCCTATCCTCGACAGGGGGAGCAGATACGCAGTATTTT.

There are many counts of this clone. The gene calls are TRBV5-4 and TRBJ2-5; D call uncertain. This CDR3 has 13 residues. The V gene's germline CDR1 is SGHNT and CDR2 YYREEE (reference sequence). Trimming left V 0 bases short and J 2 bases short, with 5 bases between. The DNA for the CDR3 is TGTGCCAGCAGCTTGGGGCGGCAAGAGACCCAGTACTTC. Amino acid sequence: CASSLGRQETQYF.

This chain joins TRBV7-2 and TRBJ1-2, with D uncertain. Per the germline V gene, CDR1 is SGHTA and CDR2 is FQGNSA. This CDR3 is built from 13 residues. The ends were cut back, 1 base at V and 7 bases at J, with 10 bases in the middle. CDR3 loop: CASSLEHLRGYTF. The CDR3 DNA reads TGTGCCAGCAGCTTAGAACACCTCCGTGGCTACACCTTC.

In this sample, this clone turned up a few times. The chain is built from TRBV5-6 and TRBJ1-6, with TRBD1 identical over 11 bases. V was clipped by 5 bases and J by 3 bases; unmatched bases: 4. CDR3 size: 16 residues. The germline V gene encodes CDR1 SGHDT and CDR2 YYEEEE. For the CDR3, the DNA is TGTGCCAGCAGTTGGACAGGGGGCGGCTATAATTCACCCCTCCACTTT. It specifies CASSWTGGGYNSPLHF.

This clone was counted only a few times. The chain is built from TRBV4-1 and TRBJ1-4, with TRBD1 matching over 10 bases. This CDR3 contains 16 residues. With 4 bases clipped from V and 8 bases from J, the junction kept 10 bases outside the gene matches. Per the germline V gene, CDR1 is MGHRA and CDR2 is YSYEKL. In DNA, the CDR3 is TGCGCCAGCAGCCGTGTAGAGGGGACAGGGGACGAAAAACTGTTTTTT. It codes for CASSRVEGTGDEKLFF.

The genes are TRBV4-2 and TRBJ1-1; D gene uncertain. This CDR3 is built from 15 residues. Germline CDR1 is LGHNA and CDR2 is YNFKEQ. Trimming took off 1 base at V and 1 base at J, with 10 bases between the two ends. CDR3 sequence: CASSQVEAPNTEAFF. Written as DNA, the CDR3 is TGTGCCAGCAGCCAAGTCGAAGCCCCGAACACTGAAGCTTTCTTT.

The chain links TRBV2 to TRBJ2-1, with D perhaps TRBD1 (5 bases). Trimming removed 9 bases at V and 7 bases at J, with 22 bases between. CDR1 and CDR2 (germline): SNHLY, FYNNEI. The CDR3 runs 15 residues. This chain's CDR3 is CASDSSGMGSNEQFF. The CDR3 DNA sequence: TGTGCCAGTGATAGCTCAGGGATGGGGTCAAATGAGCAGTTCTTC.

This clone appeared a few times. The genes are TRBV7-9 and TRBJ1-2; D ambiguous. This CDR3 is built from 13 residues. V lost 5 bases to trimming and J lost 4 bases, with 11 bases between them. The V gene's germline CDR1 is SEHNR and CDR2 FQNEAQ (reference sequence). Here the CDR3 reads CASSPRSGYGYTF. DNA for the CDR3: TGTGCCAGCAGCCCGCGGAGTGGCTATGGCTACACCTTC. Looking up the rest from reference TRBV7-9 and TRBJ1-2 gives the full variable domain: DTGVSQNPRHKITKRGQNVTFRCDPISEHNRLYWYRQTLGQGPEFLTYFQNEAQLEKSRLLSDRFSAERPKGSFSTLEIQRTEQGDSAMYLCASSPRSGYGYTFGSGTRLTVV.

This clone appeared a few times. J is TRBJ2-5 and V is TRBV28; no clear D. The germline V gene encodes CDR1 MDHEN and CDR2 SYDVKM. Trimming left V 2 bases short and J 4 bases short, with 8 bases between. The CDR3 loop spans 13 amino acids. CDR3 protein: CASSLRWAETQYF. CDR3 sequence (DNA): TGTGCCAGCAGTTTAAGATGGGCAGAGACCCAGTACTTC.

The V call is TRBV19, the J call TRBJ1-1; no clear D. CDR3 length: 16 residues. Germline V gene sequence: CDR1 LNHDA, CDR2 SQIVND (reference sequence). V dropped 4 bases and J dropped 0 bases, with 15 bases sitting between them. CDR3 coding DNA: TGTGCCAGTAGTACGAGGGCGAACACTTTGAACACTGAAGCTTTCTTT. It specifies CASSTRANTLNTEAFF.

The table lists this clone with a few counts. V usage is TRBV30 and J usage is TRBJ2-1; D is uncertain. The CDR3 is made up of 15 amino acids. Trimming removed 0 bases from V and 1 base from J, with 10 bases in between. From germline, CDR1 is GTSNPN and CDR2 SVGIG (reference sequence). CDR3 bases: TGTGCCTGGAGTGTTCCCGAGCGATCCTACAATGAGCAGTTCTTC. This sequence encodes CAWSVPERSYNEQFF.

This clone has more than one count but fewer than ten. The chain recombines TRBV6-6 with TRBJ2-1; 7 nucleotides line up with TRBD1. Germline assignment: CDR1 MNHNY and CDR2 SVGAGI (reference sequence). V was pared by 6 bases and J by 3 bases, with 2 bases of the junction left unmatched. The length of the CDR3 is 13 residues. The CDR3: CASRRQGYNEQFF. DNA of the CDR3: TGTGCCAGCAGGAGACAGGGCTACAATGAGCAGTTCTTC.

This clone has only a few counts. This specimen includes other DNA sequences encoding the same CDR3. The rearrangement links TRBV7-2 to TRBJ2-7; TRBD1 agrees at 9 bases. Germline loops: CDR1 SGHTA, CDR2 FQGNSA. The V segment lost 5 bases and the J segment 0 bases; nucleotides outside the gene matches: 8. The CDR3 spans 16 residues. The CDR3 DNA is TGTGCCAGCAGCCGCACGGGGGACAGGGCCTCCTACGAGCAGTACTTC. This sequence encodes CASSRTGDRASYEQYF.